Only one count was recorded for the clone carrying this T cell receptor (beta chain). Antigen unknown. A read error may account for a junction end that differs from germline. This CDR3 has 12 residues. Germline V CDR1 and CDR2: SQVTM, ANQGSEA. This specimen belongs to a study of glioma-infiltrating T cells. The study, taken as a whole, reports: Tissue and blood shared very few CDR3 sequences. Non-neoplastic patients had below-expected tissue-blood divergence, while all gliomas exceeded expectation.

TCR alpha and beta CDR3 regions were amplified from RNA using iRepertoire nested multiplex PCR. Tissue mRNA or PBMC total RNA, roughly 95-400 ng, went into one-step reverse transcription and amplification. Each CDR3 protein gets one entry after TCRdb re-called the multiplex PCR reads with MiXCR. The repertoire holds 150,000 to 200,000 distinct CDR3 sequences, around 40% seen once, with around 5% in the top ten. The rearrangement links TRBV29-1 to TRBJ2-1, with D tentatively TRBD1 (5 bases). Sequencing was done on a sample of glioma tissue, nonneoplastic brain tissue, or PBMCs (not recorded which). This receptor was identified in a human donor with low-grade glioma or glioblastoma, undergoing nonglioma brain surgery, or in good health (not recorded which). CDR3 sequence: CRVVAGYNEQLF. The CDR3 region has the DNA TGCAGAGTTGTGGCAGGGTACAATGAGCAGTTGTTC.